The rows below give T cell receptor beta chains drawn from one sample of a study of neurological immune-mediated disorders. MiXCR, applied by TCRdb to the 5' RACE reads, yields one record per CDR3 protein. The sample contains 54,000 or so distinct CDR3 sequences, under 4.5% of which appear only once. The sample consisted of PBMCs. These TCRs come from a woman in her 30s with multiple sclerosis. Both conserved end residues are part of each CDR3. A D gene is named only where the DNA matches it firmly. Some rows have no size entry. The others give once, few or many, or a class for an expanded clone.

DNA,CDR3,size,D,V,J
TGCAGTGCTAGATATGAGGGCTCGGGAAACACCATATATTTT,CSARYEGSGNTIYF,many,NA,TRBV20-1,TRBJ1-3
TGTGCCAGCAGGATAGGACTAGCGGAGAACAATGAGCAGTTCTTC,CASRIGLAENNEQFF,many,TRBD2,TRBV12-3/TRBV12-4,TRBJ2-1
TGCAGTGCTAGCCCCGGGGGGGCGGCATATCGTTCCGGGGAGCTGTTTTTT,CSASPGGAAYRSGELFF,many,TRBD2,TRBV20-1,TRBJ2-2
TGTGCCAGCAGTTACGCAAGGCTGAACACTGAAGCTTTCTTT,CASSYARLNTEAFF,many,NA,TRBV6-2/TRBV6-3,TRBJ1-1
TGCAGTGCTAGAGCCCCCGGGACAGGGGAGTCCCACTATGGCTACACCTTC,CSARAPGTGESHYGYTF,many,TRBD1,TRBV20-1,TRBJ1-2
TGCAGTGCTAGATCCCAACAGTCTATAGTGTTCTTC,CSARSQQSIVFF,many,NA,TRBV20-1,TRBJ2-1
TGTGCCAGCAGTTTCCTCCACGATTCTTATGGCTACACCTTC,CASSFLHDSYGYTF,NA,NA,TRBV27,TRBJ1-2
TGTGCCAGCTCACCCGGGACTAGCTTCCCAGATACGCAGTATTTT,CASSPGTSFPDTQYF,NA,TRBD2,TRBV18,TRBJ2-3
TGTGCCAGCAGTTACGGGTTGTCGGGGAATCAGCCCCAGCATTTT,CASSYGLSGNQPQHF,few,NA,TRBV6-5,TRBJ1-5
TGCAGCGTTGATGGCAGCCAGCTGAACACTGAAGCTTTCTTT,CSVDGSQLNTEAFF,many,NA,TRBV29-1,TRBJ1-1
TGTGCCAGCAGCCAAGTAGGGAGATACTACGAGCAGTACTTC,CASSQVGRYYEQYF,many,NA,TRBV3-1,TRBJ2-7
TGCGCCAGCAGCCAGGGGACCTACTCTTCTTATGGCTACACCTTC,CASSQGTYSSYGYTF,many,NA,TRBV5-1,TRBJ1-2
TGTGCCAGCAGCTTAGTCGGGACAGGGGGAAAACTGTTTTTT,CASSLVGTGGKLFF,many,TRBD1,TRBV7-2,TRBJ1-4
TGTGCCAGCTCACCCCAGACAGGGGGTCGATCCAAAAACATTCAGTACTTC,CASSPQTGGRSKNIQYF,NA,TRBD1,TRBV18,TRBJ2-4
TGTGCCAGCAGCCGCCAGGATACGCAGTATTTT,CASSRQDTQYF,many,NA,TRBV5-5,TRBJ2-3
TGCGCCAGCAGCTTGGCTGGGGTATCTGGGGCCAACGTCCTGACTTTC,CASSLAGVSGANVLTF,few,NA,TRBV5-1,TRBJ2-6
TGTGCCAGTAGACCCGGGGGGACAACAGTTAATTCACCCCTCCACTTT,CASRPGGTTVNSPLHF,many,NA,TRBV19,TRBJ1-6
TGTGCCAGCAGCTACCGTGAGAGCTCTGGGGCCAACGTCCTGACTTTC,CASSYRESSGANVLTF,NA,NA,TRBV7-2,TRBJ2-6
TGTGCCAGCAGTTCCCCGGAAGGGGTCGGGGAGACCCAGTACTTC,CASSSPEGVGETQYF,many,NA,TRBV28,TRBJ2-5
TGTGCCAGCAGCTGGGACAGGGGGACAGATACGCAGTATTTT,CASSWDRGTDTQYF,many,TRBD1,TRBV12-3/TRBV12-4,TRBJ2-3
TGCGCCAGCAGCTTTGGTGGGTTGGTTCAAGAGACCCAGTACTTC,CASSFGGLVQETQYF,NA,NA,TRBV5-1,TRBJ2-5
TGTGCCAGCTCAACGACCGGGACAACAAGTAATTCACCCCTCAACTTT,CASSTTGTTSNSPLNF,few,NA,TRBV18,TRBJ1-6